These 16 T cell receptor beta chains originate from one sample sequenced in a study of response to subunit inactivated influenza vaccine. TCRdb ran MiXCR on the RT-PCR reads and lists one entry per CDR3 protein. This table has around 250,000 distinct CDR3 sequences, 12% appearing once. Sample: non-naive T cells sorted from PBMCs, taken 14 to 15 days before vaccination. The receptors were gathered from a man aged 45-65 years who received an inactivated influenza vaccine.

The chain joins TRBV6-5 to TRBJ1-4; D remains ambiguous. Germline CDR1 is MNHEY and CDR2 is SVGAGI. The CDR3 is 15 residues long. Trimming stripped 0 bases from V and 5 bases from J, with 10 bases between. CDR3 residues: CASSYSRVGNEKLFF. The CDR3, as DNA: TGTGCCAGCAGTTACTCAAGGGTGGGGAATGAAAAACTGTTTTTT.

In its sample, this clonotype was seen many times. V is TRBV7-2 and J is TRBJ2-1; D is perhaps TRBD1 (6 bases). The CDR3 runs to 13 residues. Per the germline V gene, CDR1 is SGHTA and CDR2 is FQGNSA. Trimming stripped 5 bases from V and 9 bases from J, with 14 bases between. The CDR3 bases are TGTGCCAGCAGCCTCCAGGACAGCGGTGAGCAGTTCTTC. Translated, it gives CASSLQDSGEQFF.

The chain carries TRBV18 and TRBJ2-1, with TRBD2 matching over 9 bases. The ends lost 4 bases at V and 8 bases at J; junction bases unmatched: 9. This CDR3 region has 15 residues. CDR1 is KGHSH and CDR2 is LQKENI in the germline V gene. CDR3 in amino acids: CASSRNSGRGYEQFF. Here the CDR3 DNA reads TGTGCCAGCTCACGGAATAGCGGGAGAGGGTATGAGCAGTTCTTC.

This clonotype showed up many times. The chain has TRBV6-5 and TRBJ2-2, with 7 nucleotides matching TRBD1. The CDR3 has 14 residues. J lost 0 bases, V lost 7 bases, and 2 bases had no gene match. Germline V gene lookup returns CDR1 MNHEY and CDR2 SVGAGI. The CDR3 region is CASNGQANTGELFF. Written as DNA, the CDR3 is TGTGCCAGCAACGGACAGGCGAACACCGGGGAGCTGTTTTTT.

This clonotype was recorded at least ten times. The chain recombines TRBV5-1 with TRBJ1-4; weak D call: TRBD1 (6 bases). The germline V gene has CDR1 SGHRS and CDR2 YFSETQ. This CDR3 has 15 amino acids. V lost 0 bases and J 8 bases, leaving 14 bases between the germline ends. CDR3: CASSLEGGAFEKLFF. CDR3 bases: TGCGCCAGCAGCTTGGAGGGGGGGGCTTTCGAAAAACTGTTTTTT.

The table lists this clonotype with many counts. The gene calls are TRBV5-1 and TRBJ2-3, with 7 bases aligning to TRBD1. Per the germline V gene, CDR1 is SGHRS and CDR2 is YFSETQ. Trimming at V came to 4 bases and at J to 1 base, leaving 6 bases not matched to a gene. The CDR3 has 15 amino acids. The CDR3 sequence is CASSTDRTRTDTQYF. The DNA of the CDR3 is TGCGCCAGCAGCACGGACAGGACCCGCACAGATACGCAGTATTTT.

Ten or more counts support this clonotype. The chain carries TRBV29-1 and TRBJ2-1; 7 bases align to TRBD2. CDR3 length: 13 residues. Germline CDR1 and CDR2: SQVTM and ANQGSEA. V trimming: 4 bases; J trimming: 3 bases; junction bases outside the gene matches: 3. As DNA, the CDR3 is TGCAGCGTTGGGGGGGGATTCTACAATGAGCAGTTCTTC. Translation: CSVGGGFYNEQFF.

A note on this clonotype: This may come from a read error, since a much larger clone is one base off. The chain carries TRBV28 and TRBJ2-6; maybe TRBD1 (5 bases). Germline CDR1 and CDR2: MDHEN and SYDVKM. The CDR3 extends over 15 amino acids. The CDR3 sequence: CASTTVNSGANVQTF. The CDR3, as DNA: TGTGCCAGCACCACAGTGAACTCTGGGGCCAACGTCCAGACTTTC.

In this sample, this clonotype turned up many times. The chain uses TRBV4-2 and TRBJ2-7, with 9 bases aligning to TRBD2. CDR3 length: 15 amino acids. The V and J ends lost 1 base and 4 bases, in that order; junction bases with no gene match: 5. CDR1 LGHNA and CDR2 YNFKEQ come from the germline V gene. CDR3 in amino acids: CASSQGGSGSYEQYF. CDR3 sequence (DNA): TGTGCCAGCAGCCAAGGAGGTAGCGGGAGTTACGAGCAGTACTTC.

In its sample, this clonotype was seen a few times. V is TRBV6-5 and J is TRBJ1-1; a possible D gene is TRBD1 (6 bases). This CDR3 has 15 residues. V was pared by 0 bases and J by 1 base, with 9 bases between. CDR1 is MNHEY and CDR2 is SVGAGI in the germline V gene. DNA of the CDR3: TGTGCCAGCAGTTACTCCGGGGGCCGGAACACTGAAGCTTTCTTT. It codes for CASSYSGGRNTEAFF.

This clonotype was detected only a few times. This chain joins TRBV28 and TRBJ2-7; the match to TRBD1 covers 7 bases. V was pared by 6 bases and J by 3 bases, with 5 bases of the junction left unmatched. Per the germline V gene, CDR1 is MDHEN and CDR2 is SYDVKM. CDR3 size: 13 residues. CDR3 region: CASRFRDSYEQYF. DNA of the CDR3: TGTGCCAGCAGGTTCCGGGACAGCTACGAGCAGTACTTC.

This clonotype was recorded many times. The chain combines TRBV29-1 with TRBJ2-3, with 10 bases matching TRBD2. The CDR3 runs to 14 residues. With V trimmed by 7 bases and J by 0 bases, 4 bases remained unmatched. Germline values: CDR1 SQVTM, CDR2 ANQGSEA. The CDR3 loop reads CSGSSGGSTDTQYF. The CDR3 coding sequence is TGCAGCGGGTCTAGCGGGGGTAGCACAGATACGCAGTATTTT.

This clonotype was detected a few times. V and J are TRBV2 and TRBJ1-5; 9 bases agree with TRBD1. This CDR3 comprises 14 residues. Germline values: CDR1 SNHLY, CDR2 FYNNEI. With 3 bases clipped from V and 7 bases from J, the junction kept 4 bases outside the gene matches. CDR3 nucleotide sequence: TGTGCCAGCAGTGAGGGGGGACAGGGACAGCCCCAGCATTTT. Translating it yields CASSEGGQGQPQHF.

V gene TRBV27 combines with J gene TRBJ1-1; the D gene is possibly TRBD1 (5 bases). The CDR3 contains 11 residues. V was shortened by 7 bases and J by 5 bases, with 8 bases between the two germline ends. CDR1 is MNHEY, CDR2 SMNVEV, per germline (reference sequence). The CDR3 loop reads CASTQGTEAFF. CDR3 in DNA: TGTGCCAGCACTCAGGGAACTGAAGCTTTCTTT.

The genes are TRBV20-1 and TRBJ2-2; 13 bases match TRBD2. Germline V lookup: CDR1 DFQATT, CDR2 SNEGSKA (reference sequence). Trimming cost V 6 bases and J 7 bases; bases outside gene matches: 8. The CDR3 is made up of 15 amino acids. This chain's CDR3 is CSATLAGGPGGELFF. The DNA for the CDR3 is TGCAGTGCCACACTAGCGGGAGGGCCGGGCGGGGAGCTGTTTTTT.

This clonotype was observed a handful of times. The V and J genes are TRBV6-2 or TRBV6-3 and TRBJ2-2; 8 bases are a match to TRBD1. Looked up from germline, CDR1 is MNHEY and CDR2 is SVGEGT. The CDR3 has 16 amino acids. Trimming cost V 6 bases and J 5 bases; bases outside gene matches: 11. The CDR3 here is CASSPRTGIETGELFF. CDR3 DNA: TGTGCCAGCAGCCCTAGGACAGGGATTGAGACCGGGGAGCTGTTTTTT.